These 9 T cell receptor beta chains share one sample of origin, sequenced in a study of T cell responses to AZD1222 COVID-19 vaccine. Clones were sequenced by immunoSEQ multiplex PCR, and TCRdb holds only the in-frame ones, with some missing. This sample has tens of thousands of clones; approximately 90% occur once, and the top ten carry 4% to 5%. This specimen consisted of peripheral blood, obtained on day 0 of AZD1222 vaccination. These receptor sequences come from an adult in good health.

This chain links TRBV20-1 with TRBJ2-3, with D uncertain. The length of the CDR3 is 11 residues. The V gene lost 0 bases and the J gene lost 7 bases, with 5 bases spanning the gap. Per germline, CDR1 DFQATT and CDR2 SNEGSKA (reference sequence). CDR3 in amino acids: CSAREGNTQYF. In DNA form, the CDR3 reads TGCAGTGCTAGAGAGGGAAATACGCAGTATTTT.

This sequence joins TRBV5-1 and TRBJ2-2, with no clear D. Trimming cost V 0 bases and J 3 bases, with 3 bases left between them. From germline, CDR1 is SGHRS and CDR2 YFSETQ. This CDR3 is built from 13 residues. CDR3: CASSLGDTGELFF. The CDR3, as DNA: TGCGCCAGCAGCTTGGGCGACACCGGGGAGCTGTTTTTT. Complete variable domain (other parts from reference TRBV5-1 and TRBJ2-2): KAGVTQTPRYLIKTRGQQVTLSCSPISGHRSVSWYQQTPGQGLQFLFEYFSETQRNKGNFPGRFSGRQFSNSRSEMNVSTLELGDSALYLCASSLGDTGELFFGEGSRLTVL.

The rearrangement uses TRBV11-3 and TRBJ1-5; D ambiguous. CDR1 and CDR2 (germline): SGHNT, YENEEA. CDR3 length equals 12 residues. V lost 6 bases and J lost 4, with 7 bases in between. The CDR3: CASRPTNQPQHF. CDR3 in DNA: TGTGCCAGCAGGCCTACAAATCAGCCCCAGCATTTT.

CDR3 sequence (DNA): TGTGCCAGCAGCCCCCGGGACAGGGGGCTCAATGAGCAGTTCTTC. Translating gives CASSPRDRGLNEQFF. The chain links TRBV3-1 (or the pseudogene TRBV3-2) to TRBJ2-1, with 12 bases lining up with TRBD1. There are 15 residues in the CDR3. Trimming cost V 4 bases and J 6 bases; bases outside gene matches: 4. Germline V gives CDR1 LGHDT, CDR2 YNNKEL (reference sequence).

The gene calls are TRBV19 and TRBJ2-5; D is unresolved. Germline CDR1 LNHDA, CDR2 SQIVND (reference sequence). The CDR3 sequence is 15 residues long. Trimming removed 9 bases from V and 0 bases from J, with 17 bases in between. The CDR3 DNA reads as TGTGCCAGCCTTTGCGAAGACCCTTACCAAGAGACCCAGTACTTC. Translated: CASLCEDPYQETQYF.

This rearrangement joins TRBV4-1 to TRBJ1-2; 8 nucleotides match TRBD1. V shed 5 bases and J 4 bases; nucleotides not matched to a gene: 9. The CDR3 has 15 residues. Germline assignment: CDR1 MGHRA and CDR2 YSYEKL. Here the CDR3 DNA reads TGCGCCAGCAGCTCCGGGACAGGCGACTTCTATGGCTACACCTTC. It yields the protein CASSSGTGDFYGYTF.

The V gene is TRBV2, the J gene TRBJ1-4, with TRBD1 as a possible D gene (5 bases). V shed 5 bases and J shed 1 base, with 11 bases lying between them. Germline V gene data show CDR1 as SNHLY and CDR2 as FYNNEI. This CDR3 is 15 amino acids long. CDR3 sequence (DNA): TGTGCCAGCAGTCAGCAGGGAGGAACTAATGAAAAACTGTTTTTT. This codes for CASSQQGGTNEKLFF.

CDR3 DNA sequence: TGTGCCAGCAGCCAAGTACGGACAGGGGGCGATGGCTACACCTTC. It translates to CASSQVRTGGDGYTF. The V call is TRBV3-1 (or the pseudogene TRBV3-2), the J call TRBJ1-2, with 11 nucleotides matching TRBD1. Germline loops: CDR1 LGHDT, CDR2 YNNKEL (reference sequence). The ends lost 1 base at V and 6 bases at J; junction bases unmatched: 4. The CDR3 loop spans 15 amino acids.

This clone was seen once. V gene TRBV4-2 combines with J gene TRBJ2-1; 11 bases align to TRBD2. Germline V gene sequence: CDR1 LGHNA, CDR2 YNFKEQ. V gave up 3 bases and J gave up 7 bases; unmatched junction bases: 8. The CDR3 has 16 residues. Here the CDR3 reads CASSQVAGGVRNEQFF. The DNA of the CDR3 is TGTGCCAGCAGCCAGGTAGCGGGGGGGGTCAGGAATGAGCAGTTCTTC.